These 30 T cell receptor beta chains originate from one sample sequenced in a study of blood T cells in healthy people across ages. The authors ran a second PCR of about 7 to 11 cycles using a sample-barcoded 5' primer and a J-beta primer mix. One entry per CDR3 protein results from TCRdb running MiXCR on the 5' RACE reads. The data hold roughly 860,000 distinct CDR3 sequences, with around two thirds observed a single time. The specimen was blood. The receptor source for this set is a man between 25 and 39 years old in good health.

This sequence joins TRBV20-1 and TRBJ2-1; 12 bases match TRBD2. The J call is uncertain, as TRBJ2-7 better fits the DNA end. The CDR3 runs 13 residues. CDR1 is DFQATT and CDR2 is SNEGSKA in the germline V gene (reference sequence). The chain's CDR3 is CSAEPGLAGKQYF. As DNA, the CDR3 is TGCAGTGCCGAACCGGGACTAGCGGGCAAGCAGTACTTC.

A word on this clonotype: A clone one base away is much larger, so this may be a read error. J is TRBJ1-2 and V is TRBV4-3; a weak D match, TRBD1 (5 bases). The CDR3 is made up of 14 amino acids. Germline values: CDR1 LGHNA, CDR2 YSLEER. For the CDR3, the DNA is TGCGCCGGCAGCCGTGGGACCGAAAGCTATGGCTACACCTTC. Its protein is CAGSRGTESYGYTF.

V usage is TRBV10-3 and J usage is TRBJ2-5; a possible D gene is TRBD2 (6 bases). This CDR3 contains 15 residues. V lost 2 bases and J 4 bases, leaving 14 bases between the germline ends. Germline V gene sequence: CDR1 ENHRY, CDR2 SYGVKD. DNA of the CDR3: TGTGCCATCAGTGAGGTCGGGGTAGCGGTAGAGACCCAGTACTTC. This translates into CAISEVGVAVETQYF.

The chain is built from TRBV4-3 and TRBJ2-3; 10 nucleotides match TRBD1. Germline V gene sequence: CDR1 LGHNA, CDR2 YSLEER. This CDR3 comprises 16 residues. V shed 3 bases and J 5 bases; nucleotides not matched to a gene: 8. The CDR3 protein is CASSQDTRDRGDTQYF. CDR3 DNA: TGCGCCAGCAGCCAGGACACCCGGGACAGGGGAGATACGCAGTATTTT.

This clonotype was counted once. The chain employs TRBV4-3 and TRBJ2-7; possibly TRBD2 for D (6 bases). The CDR3 covers 15 residues. Deletions cut 0 bases from V and 5 bases from J, with 14 bases between. Germline-derived CDR1 and CDR2 are LGHNA and YSLEER. CDR3 region: CASSQEQEGYDEQYF. The CDR3 region has the DNA TGCGCCAGCAGCCAAGAGCAGGAGGGGTACGACGAGCAGTACTTC.

As regards this clonotype: One base away lies a much larger clone, so this may be a sequencing read error. The J gene is TRBJ2-5, the V gene TRBV27, with 7 bases aligning to TRBD1. The V and J ends lost 5 bases and 6 bases, in that order; junction bases with no gene match: 6. This CDR3 region has 13 residues. The germline V gene encodes CDR1 MNHEY and CDR2 SMNVEV (reference sequence). In DNA form, the CDR3 reads TGTGCCAGCAGTCCCGGACAGGAACAGACCCAGTACTTC. Protein sequence: CASSPGQEQTQYF.

The chain couples TRBV20-1 to TRBJ1-6; weak D call: TRBD1 (6 bases). Trimming took 3 bases from V and 7 from J, leaving 16 bases between them. In germline, CDR1 is DFQATT, CDR2 SNEGSKA (reference sequence). The CDR3 loop spans 15 amino acids. CDR3 bases: TGCAGTGCTAGGGACACACAGGGATCCAATTCACCCCTCCACTTT. This translates into CSARDTQGSNSPLHF.

The gene calls are TRBV12-3 or TRBV12-4 and TRBJ2-7; TRBD1 aligns across 8 bases. The CDR3 has 16 amino acids. J was trimmed by 7 bases and V by 1 base; bases with no gene match: 12. The CDR3 spells CASSLGGGDRHNEQYF. The CDR3 region has the DNA TGTGCCAGCAGTTTAGGGGGCGGGGACAGGCACAATGAGCAGTACTTC.

The chain couples TRBV29-1 to TRBJ2-5; the D gene is possibly TRBD2 (5 bases). The germline V gene has CDR1 SQVTM and CDR2 ANQGSEA. This CDR3 has 11 amino acids. V dropped 8 bases and J dropped 2 bases, with 9 bases sitting between them. CDR3 sequence: CSSTGQETQYF. The CDR3 DNA reads TGCAGCAGCACGGGGCAAGAGACCCAGTACTTC.

V gene TRBV7-8 combines with J gene TRBJ1-5; 7 bases fit TRBD1. The ends lost 5 bases at V and 4 bases at J; junction bases unmatched: 8. Per the germline V gene, CDR1 is SGHVS and CDR2 is FQNEAQ. CDR3 length: 15 residues. In nucleotides, the CDR3 is TGTGCCAGCAGCCCCCGGGGACAGATTAATCAGCCCCAGCATTTT. Encoded protein: CASSPRGQINQPQHF.

V is TRBV20-1 and J is TRBJ2-7, with no clear D. The germline V and J ends were trimmed by 0 bases and 7 bases, with 13 bases remaining between them. Germline CDR1 DFQATT, CDR2 SNEGSKA (reference sequence). The CDR3 spans 13 residues. This CDR3 is CSARDPNSREQYF. For the CDR3, the DNA is TGCAGTGCTAGAGATCCAAATAGCCGAGAGCAGTACTTC.

On this clonotype itself: Just one base apart from a much larger clone, this may be a read error. V gene TRBV15 combines with J gene TRBJ2-3; D remains unclear. This CDR3 has 15 residues. Trimming left V 5 bases short and J 4 bases short, with 16 bases between. Germline-derived CDR1 and CDR2 are LNHNV and YYDKDF (reference sequence). The CDR3, as DNA: TGTGCCACCAGCTGGAGATGGCCTCATGCAGATACGCAGTATTTT. The encoded protein is CATSWRWPHADTQYF.

The J gene is TRBJ2-5, the V gene TRBV2; D gene unclear. Trimming took 3 bases from V and 5 from J, leaving 7 bases between them. The CDR3 loop spans 12 amino acids. Germline V gene lookup returns CDR1 SNHLY and CDR2 FYNNEI. The DNA for the CDR3 is TGTGCCAGCAGTGACTTGGCGGAGACCCAGTACTTC. Translated: CASSDLAETQYF.

In this sample, this clonotype turned up a few times. The germline gene is not matched at one end of the junction; a read error may be the cause. The chain recombines TRBV9 with TRBJ2-5, with 8 bases aligning to TRBD2. The CDR3 is 14 amino acids. Germline CDR1 is SGDLS and CDR2 is YYNGEE. The CDR3 loop reads CASSVAGSQETQYF. The CDR3 nucleotides read TGTGCCAGCAGTGTAGCGGGGAGCCAAGAGACCCAGTACTTC.

This clonotype was counted only a few times. The V gene is TRBV28, the J gene TRBJ2-1; 10 nucleotides align to TRBD1. The trim removed 5 bases at V and 6 bases at J, leaving 13 bases unmatched. The CDR3 consists of 17 residues. CDR1 is MDHEN, CDR2 SYDVKM, per germline. The CDR3 sequence is CASSPTWGTGAPNEQFF. As DNA, the CDR3 is TGTGCCAGCAGTCCGACCTGGGGGACAGGGGCTCCCAATGAGCAGTTCTTC.

The chain has TRBV27 and TRBJ1-5; D is ambiguous. V lost 2 bases and J 0 bases, leaving 20 bases between the germline ends. The CDR3 runs 19 residues. Germline-derived CDR1 and CDR2 are MNHEY and SMNVEV (reference sequence). The CDR3 DNA sequence: TGTGCCAGCAGTTTAGGCAGGAACCCGGGAGAGGTTAGCAATCAGCCCCAGCATTTT. It yields the protein CASSLGRNPGEVSNQPQHF.

The V and J genes are TRBV27 and TRBJ1-4; weak D call: TRBD1 (5 bases). Trimming removed 8 bases from V and 7 bases from J, with 17 bases in between. CDR3 length: 14 residues. Germline V CDR1 and CDR2: MNHEY, SMNVEV (reference sequence). CDR3 sequence (DNA): TGTGCCAGCTCACGGGGCGAACTGACTGAAAAACTGTTTTTT. Its translation is CASSRGELTEKLFF.

The chain is built from TRBV7-2 and TRBJ1-4; D remains unclear. Trimming took 5 bases from V and 8 from J, leaving 15 bases between them. The germline CDR1 and CDR2 sequences are SGHTA and FQGNSA. This CDR3 is built from 14 residues. The CDR3 DNA reads as TGTGCCAGCAGCGGATACATGGAAAGGGAAAAACTGTTTTTT. Translating it yields CASSGYMEREKLFF. Full variable domain (outside the CDR3, taken from reference TRBV7-2 and TRBJ1-4): GAGVSQSPSNKVTEKGKDVELRCDPISGHTALYWYRQSLGQGLEFLIYFQGNSAPDKSGLPSDRFSAERTGGSVSTLTIQRTQQEDSAVYLCASSGYMEREKLFFGSGTQLSVL.

This clonotype was recorded a few times. The rearrangement uses TRBV10-3 and TRBJ2-3; D uncertain. The CDR3 runs to 13 residues. V lost 3 bases and J lost 4, with 8 bases in between. The germline V gene encodes CDR1 ENHRY and CDR2 SYGVKD. CDR3 amino acids: CAISENEADTQYF. CDR3 nucleotides: TGTGCCATCAGTGAAAACGAGGCAGATACGCAGTATTTT.

The chain recombines TRBV6-1 with TRBJ2-7, with 10 bases matching TRBD1. CDR3 length: 17 amino acids. V was pared by 5 bases and J by 1 base, with 11 bases of the junction left unmatched. Germline V gives CDR1 MNHNS, CDR2 SASEGT. CDR3: CASSTGGTGAGSYEQYF. The CDR3 coding sequence is TGTGCCAGCAGTACGGGCGGGACAGGGGCAGGGTCCTACGAGCAGTACTTC.

This clonotype was counted a few times. V is TRBV29-1 and J is TRBJ1-2; D remains unclear. The CDR3 totals 13 residues. Looked up from germline, CDR1 is SQVTM and CDR2 is ANQGSEA. V was pared by 2 bases and J by 2 bases, with 9 bases between. The CDR3 DNA is TGCAGCGTTGAAACTGTCAGAAACTATGGCTACACCTTC. Translation: CSVETVRNYGYTF.

The chain is built from TRBV10-3 and TRBJ1-1; TRBD1 matches at 7 bases. This CDR3 is 14 amino acids long. CDR1 and CDR2 from the germline V gene are ENHRY and SYGVKD. With V trimmed by 2 bases and J by 5 bases, 5 bases remained unmatched. The CDR3 sequence is CAISERQGETEAFF. Written as DNA, the CDR3 is TGTGCCATCAGTGAGAGGCAGGGGGAGACTGAAGCTTTCTTT.

This chain joins TRBV4-3 and TRBJ2-2, with D possibly being TRBD2 (7 bases). Trimming pared 0 bases from V and 7 bases from J, leaving 12 bases between. CDR3 length: 15 amino acids. The germline gives CDR1 LGHNA, CDR2 YSLEER. In nucleotides, the CDR3 is TGCGCCAGCAGCCAAGACGGGGGGCAGGGCGGGGAGCTGTTTTTT. Protein sequence: CASSQDGGQGGELFF.

This chain joins TRBV6-2 or TRBV6-3 and TRBJ2-5, with D perhaps given as TRBD1 or TRBD2 (5 bases each). The CDR3 consists of 15 residues. The germline V and J ends were trimmed by 2 bases and 5 bases, with 15 bases remaining between them. CDR1 and CDR2 (germline): MNHEY, SVGEGT. CDR3 loop: CASSYRAGTHETQYF. In DNA, the CDR3 is TGTGCCAGCAGTTACCGGGCAGGGACCCACGAGACCCAGTACTTC.

This clonotype was observed once. The chain carries TRBV29-1 and TRBJ1-1, with TRBD1 matching over 7 bases. Germline V CDR1 and CDR2: SQVTM, ANQGSEA. This CDR3 spans 15 amino acids. The CDR3 spells CRIADSGTVNTEAFF. The CDR3 DNA reads TGCAGGATCGCCGACTCCGGGACAGTGAACACTGAAGCTTTCTTT.

The chain uses TRBV20-1 and TRBJ1-6; 11 nucleotides agree with TRBD1. This CDR3 contains 16 residues. The trim removed 1 base at V and 8 bases at J, leaving 7 bases unmatched. Germline CDR1 and CDR2: DFQATT and SNEGSKA (reference sequence). Here the CDR3 DNA reads TGCAGTGCTAGAGCCGAAGCGGGACAGGGGGATTCACCCCTCCACTTT. Its translation is CSARAEAGQGDSPLHF.

V and J are TRBV6-6 and TRBJ2-5; TRBD2 matches 7 bases. The germline V gene encodes CDR1 MNHNY and CDR2 SVGAGI (reference sequence). The V and J ends lost 8 bases and 2 bases, in that order; junction bases with no gene match: 2. This CDR3 region has 12 residues. Here the CDR3 reads CASGRGQETQYF. Here the CDR3 DNA reads TGTGCCAGCGGGAGGGGTCAAGAGACCCAGTACTTC.

The sample holds a few counts of this clonotype. The chain employs TRBV24-1 and TRBJ2-2; D is perhaps TRBD1 or TRBD2 (5 bases each). Germline loops: CDR1 KGHDR, CDR2 SFDVKD. CDR3 length: 15 residues. Between the trimmed V and J ends, which lost 4 bases and 5 bases, there was a span of 13 bases. The CDR3 region has the DNA TGTGCCACCAGTGACAGGGAGCGGAGGACCGGGGAGCTGTTTTTT. Protein product: CATSDRERRTGELFF.

The chain combines TRBV4-2 with TRBJ1-1; D unresolved. The germline gives CDR1 LGHNA, CDR2 YNFKEQ. The CDR3 has 16 amino acids. Trimming pared 3 bases from V and 6 bases from J, leaving 20 bases between. The CDR3 reads CASSQVHQVKQAEAFF. The DNA of the CDR3 is TGTGCCAGCAGCCAGGTACACCAGGTCAAGCAGGCTGAAGCTTTCTTT.

This clonotype was observed once. The rearrangement uses TRBV20-1 and TRBJ2-6; D is unresolved. The CDR3 sequence is 14 residues long. Looked up from germline, CDR1 is DFQATT and CDR2 is SNEGSKA (reference sequence). V was cut by 4 bases and J by 0 bases, with 7 bases left in between. The CDR3 is CSAKISSGANVLTF. The CDR3 region has the DNA TGCAGTGCTAAGATCAGCTCTGGGGCCAACGTCCTGACTTTC.